The 31 T cell receptor beta chains given below trace back to one sample, sequenced in a study of shared clonotypes between healthy human individuals. CD45RO-negative, CCR7-positively selected cells formed the naive CD8 fraction, excluding terminally differentiated effector memory CD45RA+ cells. The table came from immunoSEQ multiplex PCR; TCRdb's copy has only in-frame clones and leaves some out. The table lists about 2.1 million clones, about 93% of them singletons. The sequenced sample was naive CD8+ T cells from PBMCs. These receptors all stem from a man between 18 and 29 years old in good health. Some clones in this sample may be carry-over from other donors' samples.

V is TRBV7-9 and J is TRBJ1-5; TRBD1 aligns across 8 bases. There are 14 residues in the CDR3. Germline trimming cut 5 bases from V and 6 bases from J; bases unmatched to any gene: 6. Looked up from germline, CDR1 is SEHNR and CDR2 is FQNEAQ (reference sequence). This CDR3 reads CASSRGQDVQPQHF. CDR3 nucleotide sequence: TGTGCCAGCAGCCGGGGACAGGACGTTCAGCCCCAGCATTTT.

The V and J genes are TRBV28 and TRBJ1-5; D might be TRBD1 (6 bases). Germline CDR1 reads MDHEN; CDR2 reads SYDVKM. The CDR3 runs to 14 residues. Trimming left V 8 bases short and J 9 bases short, with 20 bases between. CDR3 in amino acids: CASETGEGVGPQHF. The CDR3 bases are TGTGCCAGCGAGACAGGAGAGGGCGTCGGGCCCCAGCATTTT.

The V call is TRBV5-4, the J call TRBJ2-7, with a tentative D call TRBD1 (5 bases). The germline V gene has CDR1 SGHNT and CDR2 YYREEE (reference sequence). V was clipped by 1 base and J by 3 bases, with 8 bases between them. This CDR3 has 13 amino acids. As DNA, the CDR3 is TGTGCCAGCAGCTTGCAGGGCCTCTACGAGCAGTACTTC. Amino acids: CASSLQGLYEQYF. Using reference TRBV5-4 and TRBJ2-7 for the parts outside the CDR3, the full variable domain is ETGVTQSPTHLIKTRGQQVTLRCSSQSGHNTVSWYQQALGQGPQFIFQYYREEENGRGNFPPRFSGLQFPNYSSELNVNALELDDSALYLCASSLQGLYEQYFGPGTRLTVT.

Written as DNA, the CDR3 is TGTGCCAGCAGGGGGGAAATCAGGGCCCTCTCCTACGAGCAGTACTTC. It is translated as CASRGEIRALSYEQYF. The V gene is TRBV28, the J gene TRBJ2-7; TRBD1 or TRBD2 may be the D gene (5 bases each). V gave up 6 bases and J gave up 0 bases, with 18 bases separating them. Germline V lookup: CDR1 MDHEN, CDR2 SYDVKM. This CDR3 region has 16 residues.

This chain connects TRBV5-5 to TRBJ2-1; 9 bases fit TRBD2. This CDR3 contains 15 residues. Germline CDR1 and CDR2: SGHKS and YYEKEE (reference sequence). With V trimmed by 4 bases and J by 0 bases, 2 bases remained unmatched. The CDR3 sequence is CASSLSGSSYNEQFF. The CDR3 coding sequence is TGTGCCAGCAGCCTTAGCGGGAGCTCCTACAATGAGCAGTTCTTC.

J is TRBJ2-4 and V is TRBV30, with TRBD2 as a possible D gene (6 bases). Trimming shortened V by 6 bases and J by 6 bases, and 33 bases separated the two germline ends. The CDR3 runs to 19 residues. Germline V CDR1 and CDR2: GTSNPN, SVGIG (reference sequence). The DNA of the CDR3 is TGTGCCTGCGAGGGACTCGGGACGTCCGGCGGGTTGGTCCGAAACATTCAGTACTTC. Its translation: CACEGLGTSGGLVRNIQYF.

The CDR3 nucleotides are TGCGCCAGCAGCCAAGAGTTATTGGGAGGGAACTACGAGCAGTACTTC. This codes for CASSQELLGGNYEQYF. The gene calls are TRBV4-3 and TRBJ2-7, with 7 bases matching TRBD2. There are 16 residues in the CDR3. Germline CDR1 is LGHNA and CDR2 is YSLEER. The V gene end was trimmed by 0 bases and the J gene end by 3 bases; junction bases not matched to a gene: 8.

The chain recombines TRBV19 with TRBJ2-2; D might be TRBD2 (6 bases). The CDR3 runs to 15 residues. Germline V gives CDR1 LNHDA, CDR2 SQIVND (reference sequence). V lost 6 bases and J lost 0, with 11 bases in between. CDR3 loop: CASRGGTSNTGELFF. Here the CDR3 DNA reads TGTGCCAGTAGAGGAGGGACGTCGAACACCGGGGAGCTGTTTTTT.

The chain links TRBV28 to TRBJ2-5; D possibly corresponds to TRBD2 (6 bases). Germline assignment: CDR1 MDHEN and CDR2 SYDVKM. CDR3 length equals 16 residues. With 8 bases removed from V and 5 bases from J, the gap between germline ends came to 24 bases. CDR3 residues: CASGVTTRVRGETQYF. The DNA for the CDR3 is TGTGCCAGCGGGGTCACAACCAGGGTGCGGGGCGAGACCCAGTACTTC.

This clone was found a few times. The chain combines TRBV7-2 with TRBJ2-2, with 12 bases lining up with TRBD2. V shed 2 bases, J shed 8 bases, and the junction held 9 bases outside the gene matches. The germline V gene has CDR1 SGHTA and CDR2 FQGNSA. The CDR3 length is 17 residues. CDR3: CASSLTGLAGPFGELFF. CDR3 nucleotides: TGTGCCAGCAGCTTAACGGGACTAGCGGGTCCCTTTGGGGAGCTGTTTTTT.

The chain combines TRBV6-6 with TRBJ2-7; perhaps TRBD2 as D (6 bases). CDR3 length: 15 amino acids. Trimming pared 2 bases from V and 3 bases from J, leaving 14 bases between. Germline lookup yields CDR1 MNHNY and CDR2 SVGAGI (reference sequence). CDR3 DNA sequence: TGTGCCAGCAGTTACGGGCGGGGAAACTACTACGAGCAGTACTTC. Amino acids: CASSYGRGNYYEQYF.

This chain connects TRBV5-8 to TRBJ1-5, with D perhaps TRBD1 (6 bases). The germline V gene encodes CDR1 SGHTS and CDR2 YDEGEE. Trimming stripped 3 bases from V and 5 bases from J, with 12 bases between. The CDR3 covers 14 residues. The CDR3 region has the DNA TGTGCCAGCAGCTCCGGACAGAGGCATCAGCCCCAGCATTTT. Amino acid sequence: CASSSGQRHQPQHF.

The J gene is TRBJ2-1, the V gene TRBV7-9; 11 nucleotides agree with TRBD1. Germline trimming cut 2 bases from V and 5 bases from J; bases unmatched to any gene: 11. The CDR3 consists of 18 residues. Germline V gene lookup returns CDR1 SEHNR and CDR2 FQNEAQ (reference sequence). DNA for the CDR3: TGTGCCAGCAGCTTACCCGACGGACAGGGGGCTCGGAACAATGAGCAGTTCTTC. It yields the protein CASSLPDGQGARNNEQFF.

The V gene is TRBV30, the J gene TRBJ2-7; D is uncertain. Germline V gene lookup returns CDR1 GTSNPN and CDR2 SVGIG (reference sequence). The CDR3 runs 13 residues. V was pared by 2 bases and J by 1 base, with 9 bases between. CDR3 nucleotides: TGTGCCTGGAGTTTGGGTAGGTCCTACGAGCAGTACTTC. It specifies CAWSLGRSYEQYF.

DNA of the CDR3: TGTGCCAGCAGTGATAAACAGGGAGTGGGCTATGGCTACACCTTC. Protein: CASSDKQGVGYGYTF. The chain combines TRBV6-1 with TRBJ1-2, with D tentatively TRBD1 (6 bases). V was clipped by 3 bases and J by 4 bases, with 15 bases between them. CDR1 is MNHNS and CDR2 is SASEGT in the germline V gene. There are 15 residues in the CDR3.

This rearrangement joins TRBV19 to TRBJ1-5; the D is unclear. The germline V and J ends were trimmed by 4 bases and 1 base, with 14 bases remaining between them. Germline assignment: CDR1 LNHDA and CDR2 SQIVND (reference sequence). This CDR3 region has 16 residues. The CDR3 DNA is TGTGCCAGTAGTACGGGAACTCGTTGGAGCAATCAGCCCCAGCATTTT. Translated: CASSTGTRWSNQPQHF.

This chain connects TRBV29-1 to TRBJ2-7; the D gene is possibly TRBD2 (6 bases). Between the trimmed V and J ends, which lost 0 bases and 0 bases, there was a span of 15 bases. Germline assignment: CDR1 SQVTM and CDR2 ANQGSEA. This CDR3 has 16 amino acids. As DNA, the CDR3 is TGCAGCGTTGAAGATGACTCTAGCGTAAGCTCCTACGAGCAGTACTTC. Its protein product is CSVEDDSSVSSYEQYF.

V is TRBV15 and J is TRBJ1-1, with unresolved D. Trimming cost V 5 bases and J 1 base, with 8 bases left between them. The CDR3 is 13 amino acids. CDR1 is LNHNV and CDR2 is YYDKDF in the germline V gene (reference sequence). The CDR3 sequence is CATSGKRNTEAFF. The CDR3 coding sequence is TGTGCCACCAGCGGGAAAAGGAACACTGAAGCTTTCTTT.

The J gene is TRBJ2-1, the V gene TRBV28, with 11 positions matching TRBD2. Trimming at V came to 7 bases and at J to 5 bases, leaving 10 bases not matched to a gene. CDR3 length equals 16 residues. The V gene's germline CDR1 is MDHEN and CDR2 SYDVKM. The DNA for the CDR3 is TGTGCCAGCACGGCGATCCCGGGACTAGCGGACAATGAGCAGTTCTTC. Translation gives CASTAIPGLADNEQFF. Full variable domain (rest looked up from reference TRBV28 and TRBJ2-1): DVKVTQSSRYLVKRTGEKVFLECVQDMDHENMFWYRQDPGLGLRLIYFSYDVKMKEKGDIPEGYSVSREKKERFSLILESASTNQTSMYLCASTAIPGLADNEQFFGPGTRLTVL.

The chain uses TRBV27 and TRBJ2-1; 11 nucleotides align to TRBD2. This CDR3 is built from 15 residues. V shed 0 bases, J shed 9 bases, and the junction held 4 bases outside the gene matches. Germline CDR1 reads MNHEY; CDR2 reads SMNVEV (reference sequence). CDR3: CASSLSSGREVEQFF. DNA for the CDR3: TGTGCCAGCAGTTTATCTAGCGGGAGGGAGGTTGAGCAGTTCTTC.

The chain recombines TRBV28 with TRBJ2-3; D call uncertain. Germline CDR1 reads MDHEN; CDR2 reads SYDVKM. This CDR3 has 12 amino acids. V was trimmed by 4 bases and J by 6 bases, leaving 8 bases between them. CDR3 protein: CASSYPADTQYF. DNA of the CDR3: TGTGCCAGCAGTTATCCTGCGGATACGCAGTATTTT.

The chain has TRBV5-5 and TRBJ2-7, with TRBD2 as a possible D gene (6 bases). This CDR3 contains 17 residues. Trimming shortened V by 0 bases and J by 0 bases, and 16 bases separated the two germline ends. From germline, CDR1 is SGHKS and CDR2 YYEKEE (reference sequence). The CDR3 sequence is CASSLAFLRGSSYEQYF. CDR3 nucleotide sequence: TGTGCCAGCAGCTTGGCGTTCCTGCGGGGAAGCTCCTACGAGCAGTACTTC.

On this clone: The sample holds other DNA sequences that translate to the same CDR3. J is TRBJ2-7 and V is TRBV19; D gene uncertain. The germline gives CDR1 LNHDA, CDR2 SQIVND (reference sequence). Trimming removed 3 bases from V and 2 bases from J, with 8 bases in between. There are 13 residues in the CDR3. The CDR3 is CASSMVGAYEQYF. The CDR3 region has the DNA TGTGCCAGTAGTATGGTGGGTGCCTACGAGCAGTACTTC.

Of note for this clone: This specimen includes other DNA sequences encoding the same CDR3. This sequence joins TRBV6-5 and TRBJ1-1, with D uncertain. This CDR3 is 14 amino acids long. With 4 bases removed from V and 1 base from J, the gap between germline ends came to 10 bases. The germline V gene has CDR1 MNHEY and CDR2 SVGAGI. The CDR3 coding sequence is TGTGCCAGCAGTTTGGGAGGAGGGAACACTGAAGCTTTCTTT. It yields the protein CASSLGGGNTEAFF.

V is TRBV5-1 and J is TRBJ1-4; a weak D match, TRBD1 (6 bases). Trimming took off 3 bases at V and 4 bases at J, with 10 bases between the two ends. Germline V CDR1 and CDR2: SGHRS, YFSETQ. The length of the CDR3 is 14 residues. This CDR3 is CASSSGQFNEKLFF. CDR3 DNA sequence: TGCGCCAGCAGCTCCGGACAGTTTAATGAAAAACTGTTTTTT. The variable domain in full, completed from reference TRBV5-1 and TRBJ1-4, reads KAGVTQTPRYLIKTRGQQVTLSCSPISGHRSVSWYQQTPGQGLQFLFEYFSETQRNKGNFPGRFSGRQFSNSRSEMNVSTLELGDSALYLCASSSGQFNEKLFFGSGTQLSVL.

The chain combines TRBV30 with TRBJ2-1, with D tentatively TRBD2 (5 bases). There are 14 residues in the CDR3. CDR1 and CDR2 from the germline V gene are GTSNPN and SVGIG (reference sequence). V dropped 3 bases and J dropped 4 bases, with 13 bases sitting between them. CDR3 coding DNA: TGTGCCTGGAGCCGGGGTGGAGTGTACAATGAGCAGTTCTTC. This translates into CAWSRGGVYNEQFF.

The chain is built from TRBV10-3 and TRBJ1-3; D is perhaps TRBD1 (5 bases). This CDR3 region has 15 residues. Per germline, CDR1 ENHRY and CDR2 SYGVKD. V was clipped by 4 bases and J by 0 bases, with 10 bases between them. The CDR3 sequence is CAISAGVNSGNTIYF. As DNA, the CDR3 is TGTGCCATCAGTGCGGGGGTCAACTCTGGAAACACCATATATTTT.

This clone was counted a single time. The chain couples TRBV5-1 to TRBJ1-1; D remains unclear. The CDR3 extends over 14 amino acids. Germline V gene lookup returns CDR1 SGHRS and CDR2 YFSETQ. Trimming left V 4 bases short and J 0 bases short, with 10 bases between. DNA for the CDR3: TGCGCCAGCAGCCCCACAGCTGTGAACACTGAAGCTTTCTTT. As protein: CASSPTAVNTEAFF.

V gene TRBV28 combines with J gene TRBJ2-3; no clear D gene. V was cut by 7 bases and J by 6 bases, with 8 bases left in between. The CDR3 contains 11 residues. Germline V gene lookup returns CDR1 MDHEN and CDR2 SYDVKM. Here the CDR3 reads CASTFRDTQYF. CDR3 in DNA: TGTGCCAGCACCTTCAGGGATACGCAGTATTTT.

J is TRBJ2-2 and V is TRBV7-9; 14 bases line up with TRBD2. The CDR3 has 16 residues. Trimming cost V 1 base and J 6 bases; bases outside gene matches: 1. Germline loops: CDR1 SEHNR, CDR2 FQNEAQ (reference sequence). CDR3 region: CASSLGLAGGPGELFF. The DNA for the CDR3 is TGTGCCAGCAGCTTAGGACTAGCGGGAGGGCCCGGGGAGCTGTTTTTT.

This clone was seen a handful of times. The rearrangement links TRBV29-1 to TRBJ1-2; D remains ambiguous. Germline CDR1 SQVTM, CDR2 ANQGSEA. The CDR3 spans 11 residues. The germline V and J ends were trimmed by 4 bases and 4 bases, with 7 bases remaining between them. The CDR3 sequence: CSVALAYGYTF. The CDR3 DNA reads as TGCAGCGTTGCTTTAGCCTATGGCTACACCTTC.